The 31 T cell receptor beta chains below all came from one sample that was sequenced in a study of T-cell reconstitution after alpha-beta-depleted transplantation in children. Unique molecular identifiers were built into the TCRbeta library. A single record per CDR3 protein comes from TCRdb applying MiXCR to the PCR reads. This sample yields a few hundred thousand distinct CDR3 sequences, of which about 9.5% are seen a single time; around 7.5% belongs to the top ten. The sequencing used PBMCs, collected before TCRalphabeta/CD19-depleted stem cell transplant. The receptor set was obtained from a boy under three years old with acute myeloid leukemia, due to receive a stem cell transplant.

The rearrangement uses TRBV12-3 or TRBV12-4 and TRBJ1-5, with D tentatively TRBD1 (5 bases). Trimming removed 6 bases from V and 5 bases from J, with 11 bases in between. This CDR3 has 13 amino acids. The CDR3 nucleotides are TGTGCCAGCAGATGGACATTCGATCAGCCCCAGCATTTT. Translated: CASRWTFDQPQHF.

This clonotype came up many times. The chain employs TRBV15 and TRBJ2-5; no clear D. V gave up 0 bases and J gave up 1 base, with 9 bases separating them. The CDR3 spans 15 residues. Germline V gene data show CDR1 as LNHNV and CDR2 as YYDKDF (reference sequence). The CDR3 nucleotides are TGTGCCACCAGCAGAGATTTCAGGTCCCAAGAGACCCAGTACTTC. Amino acid sequence: CATSRDFRSQETQYF.

This clonotype was detected ten times or more. This chain uses TRBV12-3 or TRBV12-4 with TRBJ2-2; TRBD2 might be the D (6 bases). This CDR3 spans 16 amino acids. Deletions cut 5 bases from V and 2 bases from J, with 15 bases between. CDR3 DNA sequence: TGTGCCAGCAGTCCTCCGGGACTCGCTAACACCGGGGAGCTGTTTTTT. Encoded protein: CASSPPGLANTGELFF.

This clonotype has at least ten counts. The V gene is TRBV29-1, the J gene TRBJ2-2; 10 bases map to TRBD1. With 7 bases clipped from V and 6 bases from J, the junction kept 2 bases outside the gene matches. Per the germline V gene, CDR1 is SQVTM and CDR2 is ANQGSEA. This CDR3 spans 12 amino acids. CDR3 bases: TGCAGCGGAGGACAGGGGGCCGGGGAGCTGTTTTTT. Amino acid sequence: CSGGQGAGELFF.

This clonotype occurred a few times. The chain recombines TRBV5-1 with TRBJ2-6; perhaps TRBD1 as D (6 bases). The CDR3 runs 19 residues. Per germline, CDR1 SGHRS and CDR2 YFSETQ. Trimming removed 4 bases from V and 4 bases from J, with 24 bases in between. The CDR3 protein is CASSQLVGTNGGGANVLTF. CDR3 nucleotide sequence: TGCGCCAGCAGCCAACTTGTTGGGACAAACGGCGGGGGGGCCAACGTCCTGACTTTC.

This clonotype was observed many times. The CDR3 DNA reads TGTGCCAGTAGTATAGATGGGGGAGATACGCAGTATTTT. Translated: CASSIDGGDTQYF. The V gene is TRBV19, the J gene TRBJ2-3; D tentatively fits TRBD1 or TRBD2 (5 bases each). The V and J ends lost 0 bases and 5 bases respectively, with 6 bases between them. CDR3 length: 13 residues. Germline CDR1 reads LNHDA; CDR2 reads SQIVND (reference sequence).

As regards this clonotype: Possible read error: a much larger clone is one base away. V is TRBV28 and J is TRBJ2-5; 7 bases agree with TRBD1. This CDR3 contains 13 residues. Germline-derived CDR1 and CDR2 are MDHEN and SYDVKM. Trimming at V came to 6 bases and at J to 5 bases, leaving 6 bases not matched to a gene. Here the CDR3 reads CASSYRGGETQYF. For the CDR3, the DNA is TGTGCCAGCAGCTACAGGGGCGGGGAGACCCAGTACTTC.

This clonotype was detected many times. The rearrangement links TRBV5-1 to TRBJ1-2; D is perhaps TRBD1 (6 bases). V lost 4 bases and J lost 7, with 11 bases in between. The CDR3 totals 12 residues. CDR1 and CDR2 (germline): SGHRS, YFSETQ. Here the CDR3 DNA reads TGCGCCAGCAGCCCCACAGGGTTTGGCTACACCTTC. Residues: CASSPTGFGYTF.

Concerning this clonotype: A much larger clone is a single base away; this may be a read error. The chain combines TRBV4-3 with TRBJ2-1; 9 bases align to TRBD1. This CDR3 is built from 14 residues. Germline values: CDR1 LGHNA, CDR2 YSLEER. The CDR3 sequence: CASRTGQGADEPFF. The CDR3 region has the DNA TGCGCCAGCAGAACGGGACAGGGAGCGGATGAGCCGTTCTTC.

Many counts were recorded for this clonotype. The CDR3 DNA reads as TGTGCCAGCAGCTACCGGGACAGGGGCCAAGAGACCCAGTACTTC. Translating gives CASSYRDRGQETQYF. This chain joins TRBV12-3 or TRBV12-4 and TRBJ2-5; TRBD1 agrees at 10 bases. The CDR3 contains 15 residues. With 6 bases clipped from V and 1 base from J, the junction kept 5 bases outside the gene matches.

This clonotype was observed at least ten times. The CDR3 region has the DNA TGTGCCAGCAGCTTAAGGGGCGGGAGGGCCTACGAGCAGTACTTC. Encoded protein: CASSLRGGRAYEQYF. The gene calls are TRBV7-3 and TRBJ2-7; TRBD2 matches at 9 bases. There are 15 residues in the CDR3. The germline gives CDR1 SGHTA, CDR2 FQGTGA. V gave up 1 base and J gave up 2 bases; unmatched junction bases: 3. The full variable domain, in which reference TRBV7-3 and TRBJ2-7 provide the parts outside the CDR3, is GAGVSQTPSNKVTEKGKYVELRCDPISGHTALYWYRQSLGQGPEFLIYFQGTGAADDSGLPNDRFFAVRPEGSVSTLKIQRTERGDSAVYLCASSLRGGRAYEQYFGPGTRLTVT.

As concerns this clonotype: This may arise from a read error, as a much more abundant clone is one base away. This sequence joins TRBV3-1 and TRBJ2-5; possibly TRBD2 for D (6 bases). Germline V gives CDR1 LGHDT, CDR2 YNNKEL (reference sequence). The CDR3 is 15 residues long. CDR3 region: CACSQGLAIQETQYF. Written as DNA, the CDR3 is TGTGCCTGCAGCCAAGGGCTAGCGATCCAAGAGACCCAGTACTTC.

This clonotype was observed a few times. V and J are TRBV7-3 and TRBJ2-7; D perhaps matches TRBD2 (5 bases). Between the trimmed V and J ends, which lost 8 bases and 5 bases, there was a span of 16 bases. The CDR3 is 13 residues long. Germline V gene data show CDR1 as SGHTA and CDR2 as FQGTGA. The CDR3, as DNA: TGTGCCAGCTCCGGAGGCAGGTACGACGAGCAGTACTTC. Its translation: CASSGGRYDEQYF.

This clonotype was detected many times. CDR3 loop: CAISGGQGSTGELFF. The DNA for the CDR3 is TGTGCCATCAGCGGGGGACAGGGATCAACCGGGGAGCTGTTTTTT. The V gene is TRBV10-3, the J gene TRBJ2-2; 9 nucleotides agree with TRBD1. The germline gives CDR1 ENHRY, CDR2 SYGVKD. V lost 6 bases and J lost 5; bases outside the gene matches: 7. The CDR3 covers 15 residues.

This clonotype was observed many times. The J gene is TRBJ2-3, the V gene TRBV9; D remains unclear. Germline-derived CDR1 and CDR2 are SGDLS and YYNGEE. CDR3 length: 12 amino acids. The V end was cut by 0 bases, the J end by 4 bases, with 3 bases between. The CDR3 is CASSVGSDTQYF. The CDR3 DNA sequence: TGTGCCAGCAGCGTAGGGTCAGATACGCAGTATTTT.

The chain couples TRBV5-1 to TRBJ2-7; 7 bases are a match to TRBD1. Germline CDR1 reads SGHRS; CDR2 reads YFSETQ. With 5 bases clipped from V and 2 bases from J, the junction kept 16 bases outside the gene matches. This CDR3 is 17 amino acids long. CDR3 sequence reads: CASRRVFARTGPYEQYF. In DNA form, the CDR3 reads TGCGCCAGCAGACGGGTCTTCGCCAGGACAGGTCCCTACGAGCAGTACTTC.

This clonotype was seen repeatedly, ten times or more. The chain uses TRBV7-9 and TRBJ1-2; D remains ambiguous. The ends were cut back, 0 bases at V and 2 bases at J, with 13 bases in the middle. CDR1 and CDR2 (germline): SEHNR, FQNEAQ (reference sequence). The CDR3 has 16 amino acids. CDR3 residues: CASSLAQTEPNYGYTF. The CDR3 DNA sequence: TGTGCCAGCAGCTTAGCCCAGACTGAACCAAACTATGGCTACACCTTC.

This clonotype occurred a few times. The chain recombines TRBV4-2 with TRBJ2-2, with TRBD1 matching over 8 bases. The germline CDR1 and CDR2 sequences are LGHNA and YNFKEQ. The CDR3 extends over 17 amino acids. V lost 0 bases and J lost 4; bases outside the gene matches: 7. The CDR3 loop reads CASSQDDQGASTGELFF. The CDR3 nucleotides read TGTGCCAGCAGCCAAGATGATCAGGGGGCGAGCACCGGGGAGCTGTTTTTT.

Many counts were recorded for this clonotype. The chain is built from TRBV28 and TRBJ2-3; the match to TRBD1 covers 10 bases. The germline gives CDR1 MDHEN, CDR2 SYDVKM. The CDR3 is made up of 16 amino acids. The V segment lost 5 bases and the J segment 1 base; nucleotides outside the gene matches: 6. The CDR3 spells CASSMTGGYRTDTQYF. The CDR3 coding sequence is TGTGCCAGCAGTATGACAGGGGGCTATCGCACAGATACGCAGTATTTT.

In its sample, this clonotype was seen many times. Here the CDR3 reads CASSFRLAGDQETQYF. As DNA, the CDR3 is TGTGCCAGCAGTTTTAGGTTAGCGGGGGACCAAGAGACCCAGTACTTC. The chain links TRBV12-3 or TRBV12-4 to TRBJ2-5; 9 bases map to TRBD2. V lost 3 bases, J lost 0 bases, and 5 bases stayed unmatched. CDR3 length equals 16 residues.

Many counts were recorded for this clonotype. V usage is TRBV6-2 or TRBV6-3 and J usage is TRBJ1-5, with D tentatively TRBD1 (5 bases). CDR1 is MNHEY and CDR2 is SVGEGT in the germline V gene. This CDR3 region has 18 residues. Trimming removed 0 bases at V and 0 bases at J, with 15 bases between. The CDR3 DNA follows: TGTGCCAGCAGTTACTCGAGTGGAGGGGACTTTAGCAATCAGCCCCAGCATTTT. Translated, it gives CASSYSSGGDFSNQPQHF.

This clonotype has a count of ten or more. The CDR3 bases are TGCGCCAGCAGCCTTCCTGGGCCTAGCTCCTACGAGCAGTACTTC. This translates into CASSLPGPSSYEQYF. The chain recombines TRBV5-1 with TRBJ2-7; D remains unclear. From germline, CDR1 is SGHRS and CDR2 YFSETQ. V lost 4 bases, J lost 0 bases, and 14 bases lay in between. This CDR3 contains 15 residues.

This clonotype was counted between two and nine times. The chain employs TRBV3-1 and TRBJ2-7; D unresolved. Trimming pared 0 bases from V and 2 bases from J, leaving 11 bases between. CDR3 size: 15 residues. The germline gives CDR1 LGHDT, CDR2 YNNKEL (reference sequence). CDR3 residues: CASSQDPTPAYEQYF. The CDR3 DNA follows: TGTGCCAGCAGCCAAGACCCTACCCCCGCCTACGAGCAGTACTTC.

This clonotype was seen ten or more times. This chain joins TRBV2 and TRBJ2-7, with a weak D call TRBD1 (7 bases). V lost 5 bases and J 6 bases, leaving 14 bases between the germline ends. Germline CDR1 is SNHLY and CDR2 is FYNNEI. This CDR3 has 13 amino acids. The CDR3 DNA reads TGTGCCAGCAGTCCCTCAGGGGGAGGCGAGCAGTACTTC. It encodes CASSPSGGGEQYF.

This clonotype was seen more than once but under ten times. The rearrangement links TRBV5-4 to TRBJ2-5; 8 nucleotides line up with TRBD2. Germline V CDR1 and CDR2: SGHNT, YYREEE (reference sequence). The V gene end was trimmed by 0 bases and the J gene end by 4 bases; junction bases not matched to a gene: 8. The CDR3 covers 16 residues. Here the CDR3 DNA reads TGTGCCAGCAGCTTGGTCTTCGGGGGGGCAGGAGAGACCCAGTACTTC. Protein sequence: CASSLVFGGAGETQYF.

This clonotype was counted only a few times. The V call is TRBV12-3 or TRBV12-4, the J call TRBJ1-1, with D possibly TRBD1 on 5 matching bases. Trimming removed 4 bases from V and 1 base from J, with 13 bases in between. The CDR3 is 15 residues long. The CDR3 here is CASSSVGDSNTEAFF. The CDR3 bases are TGTGCCAGCAGTTCAGTAGGGGACTCGAACACTGAAGCTTTCTTT.

The chain carries TRBV24-1 and TRBJ2-1, with 15 positions matching TRBD2. The germline V gene has CDR1 KGHDR and CDR2 SFDVKD. With V trimmed by 5 bases and J by 10 bases, 8 bases remained unmatched. The CDR3 totals 16 residues. In nucleotides, the CDR3 is TGTGCCACCAGTGGCCGGACTAGCGGGAGGGCGGGGGAGCAGTTCTTC. Amino acid sequence: CATSGRTSGRAGEQFF.

This clonotype has ten or more counts. The V and J genes are TRBV12-3 or TRBV12-4 and TRBJ2-5, with 9 nucleotides matching TRBD2. The CDR3 spans 14 residues. V lost 6 bases and J lost 4; bases outside the gene matches: 6. CDR3 region: CASSRGGASETQYF. DNA for the CDR3: TGTGCCAGCAGCCGCGGGGGGGCCTCAGAGACCCAGTACTTC.

This clonotype was counted a few times. This rearrangement joins TRBV20-1 to TRBJ2-7, with D uncertain. The V gene lost 5 bases and the J gene lost 1 base, with 6 bases spanning the gap. Germline-derived CDR1 and CDR2 are DFQATT and SNEGSKA (reference sequence). The CDR3 extends over 11 amino acids. The CDR3: CSAFESYEQYF. For the CDR3, the DNA is TGCAGTGCTTTTGAGTCCTACGAGCAGTACTTC.

This clonotype was seen many times. This chain links TRBV4-1 with TRBJ2-5; D is undetermined. The CDR3 runs 14 residues. Trimming shortened V by 0 bases and J by 3 bases, and 8 bases separated the two germline ends. CDR1 and CDR2 from the germline V gene are MGHRA and YSYEKL. CDR3 DNA: TGCGCCAGCAGCCAAGACCCCAGTGAAGAGACCCAGTACTTC. Protein product: CASSQDPSEETQYF.

This clonotype turned up a few times. The rearrangement uses TRBV5-1 and TRBJ2-7; 10 bases are a match to TRBD2. Germline assignment: CDR1 SGHRS and CDR2 YFSETQ. The CDR3 spans 14 residues. Germline trimming cut 6 bases from V and 2 bases from J; bases unmatched to any gene: 5. The CDR3 loop is CASTPTSGPYEQYF. The CDR3 nucleotides read TGCGCCAGCACCCCGACTAGCGGGCCCTACGAGCAGTACTTC.